This T cell receptor (beta chain) comes out of a study of blood T cell repertoires in COVID-19. Sequencing was performed with immunoSEQ multiplex PCR; in TCRdb, only in-frame clones are kept and a portion is missing. The table has 25,000 to 35,000 clones, roughly nine tenths seen once. V dropped 1 base and J dropped 2 bases, with 3 bases sitting between them. Germline V lookup: CDR1 PRHDT, CDR2 FYEKMQ (reference sequence). The CDR3 covers 13 residues. Within the sample, this clone is medium-sized. This receptor was obtained from a human donor with active COVID-19. The donor label of this sample is uncertain. The sequenced sample was peripheral blood. J is TRBJ2-1 and V is TRBV13, with D unresolved. In nucleotides, the CDR3 is TGTGCCAGCAGCTTAGCTGCCTACAATGAGCAGTTCTTC. This sequence encodes CASSLAAYNEQFF.